The 31 T cell receptor beta chains reported below all come from one sample, sequenced in a study of blood T cell repertoires in COVID-19. Only in-frame clones appear in the TCRdb table, and some are missing; sequencing was by immunoSEQ multiplex PCR. The sample includes roughly 110,000 clones, less than 85% of them seen just once. Sequencing was performed on peripheral blood. The receptor set was obtained from a woman aged 60-75 years with acute or convalescent COVID-19.

J is TRBJ1-4 and V is TRBV28; 7 nucleotides match TRBD1. Germline V gene sequence: CDR1 MDHEN, CDR2 SYDVKM. V lost 6 bases and J lost 4; bases outside the gene matches: 5. This CDR3 contains 14 residues. CDR3 nucleotide sequence: TGTGCCAGCAGCGGACAGGTACTTAATGAAAAACTGTTTTTT. It specifies CASSGQVLNEKLFF.

This clone was recorded at least ten times. V gene TRBV6-5 combines with J gene TRBJ2-7; perhaps TRBD2 as D (6 bases). Trimming removed 5 bases from V and 3 bases from J, with 14 bases in between. The length of the CDR3 is 14 residues. Per the germline V gene, CDR1 is MNHEY and CDR2 is SVGAGI. The CDR3 DNA reads TGTGCCAGCAGTCCCCCGGGCGGGAACTACGAGCAGTACTTC. Its protein product is CASSPPGGNYEQYF.

The rearrangement uses TRBV3-1 (or the pseudogene TRBV3-2) and TRBJ2-2; tentatively, D is TRBD1 (6 bases). Germline CDR1 and CDR2: LGHDT and YNNKEL (reference sequence). The CDR3 runs 17 residues. Trimming stripped 0 bases from V and 1 base from J, with 12 bases between. Written as DNA, the CDR3 is TGTGCCAGCAGCCAAGATTTTAAAGGGGGGAACACCGGGGAGCTGTTTTTT. Translation gives CASSQDFKGGNTGELFF.

This clone was detected a few times. The chain carries TRBV5-1 and TRBJ1-1; a possible D gene is TRBD1 (5 bases). V lost 4 bases and J lost 4, with 17 bases in between. CDR1 and CDR2 from the germline V gene are SGHRS and YFSETQ. CDR3 length equals 15 residues. The CDR3 nucleotides are TGCGCCAGCAGCCCCGACGGCAGTAGGGGCACTGAAGCTTTCTTT. Its protein product is CASSPDGSRGTEAFF.

The table lists this clone with a few counts. This chain joins TRBV7-3 and TRBJ2-3; TRBD2 matches 7 bases. The CDR3 length is 14 residues. Germline V gene data show CDR1 as SGHTA and CDR2 as FQGTGA. With 5 bases clipped from V and 6 bases from J, the junction kept 8 bases outside the gene matches. CDR3 DNA sequence: TGTGCCAGCAGCCCGGGCGGGAGCGGGGATACGCAGTATTTT. It yields the protein CASSPGGSGDTQYF.

The chain carries TRBV13 and TRBJ2-1; 7 bases agree with TRBD2. V shed 6 bases, J shed 9 bases, and the junction held 5 bases outside the gene matches. This CDR3 region has 12 residues. The germline V gene has CDR1 PRHDT and CDR2 FYEKMQ (reference sequence). The CDR3 DNA is TGTGCCAGCAGTCGGACTAGTAGTGAGCAGTTCTTC. It yields the protein CASSRTSSEQFF. Full variable domain (remainder filled in from reference TRBV13 and TRBJ2-1): AAGVIQSPRHLIKEKRETATLKCYPIPRHDTVYWYQQGPGQDPQFLISFYEKMQSDKGSIPDRFSAQQFSDYHSELNMSSLELGDSALYFCASSRTSSEQFFGPGTRLTVL.

There are a few counts of this clone. J is TRBJ1-1 and V is TRBV15; possible D gene TRBD1, 5 bases. V shed 1 base and J shed 8 bases, with 8 bases lying between them. The CDR3 has 12 residues. The germline gives CDR1 LNHNV, CDR2 YYDKDF (reference sequence). CDR3 loop: CATSRGGGEAFF. The CDR3 nucleotides read TGTGCCACCAGCAGAGGTGGGGGGGAAGCTTTCTTT.

The V and J genes are TRBV5-6 and TRBJ2-7; possibly TRBD2 for D (9 bases). The germline CDR1 and CDR2 sequences are SGHDT and YYEEEE. There are 16 residues in the CDR3. The CDR3 coding sequence is TGTCCCCCCCGCGGGGGGGCGGGACAGGCCCCCTACGAGCAGTACTTC. This sequence encodes CPPRGGAGQAPYEQYF.

This clone showed up many times. The gene calls are TRBV5-1 and TRBJ2-3; TRBD2 might be the D (6 bases). Looked up from germline, CDR1 is SGHRS and CDR2 is YFSETQ. This CDR3 has 14 residues. Trimming left V 4 bases short and J 0 bases short, with 9 bases between. Here the CDR3 DNA reads TGCGCCAGCAGCGCCGGGACTAGCACAGATACGCAGTATTTT. Translated: CASSAGTSTDTQYF. Full variable domain (outside the CDR3, taken from reference TRBV5-1 and TRBJ2-3): KAGVTQTPRYLIKTRGQQVTLSCSPISGHRSVSWYQQTPGQGLQFLFEYFSETQRNKGNFPGRFSGRQFSNSRSEMNVSTLELGDSALYLCASSAGTSTDTQYFGPGTRLTVL.

V is TRBV5-1 and J is TRBJ2-7; weak D call: TRBD2 (7 bases). This CDR3 spans 14 amino acids. V was pared by 3 bases and J by 5 bases, with 15 bases between. In germline, CDR1 is SGHRS, CDR2 YFSETQ. The CDR3 reads CASSSGGLADEQYF. The CDR3 bases are TGCGCCAGCAGCTCCGGGGGGCTAGCGGACGAGCAGTACTTC.

The chain recombines TRBV5-4 with TRBJ1-2, with D perhaps TRBD1 (5 bases). The CDR3 spans 14 residues. Germline V lookup: CDR1 SGHNT, CDR2 YYREEE (reference sequence). V was trimmed by 4 bases and J by 5 bases, leaving 15 bases between them. CDR3 in DNA: TGTGCCAGCAGCCCCCTGGGGCAGGTTTATGGCTACACCTTC. As protein: CASSPLGQVYGYTF.

This chain uses TRBV5-1 with TRBJ2-5; no firm D call. Deletions cut 0 bases from V and 2 bases from J, with 5 bases between. This CDR3 is 13 amino acids long. Per germline, CDR1 SGHRS and CDR2 YFSETQ. CDR3 bases: TGCGCCAGCAGCTTGGGTATTCAAGAGACCCAGTACTTC. The encoded protein is CASSLGIQETQYF. The whole variable domain, filled in from reference TRBV5-1 and TRBJ2-5, reads KAGVTQTPRYLIKTRGQQVTLSCSPISGHRSVSWYQQTPGQGLQFLFEYFSETQRNKGNFPGRFSGRQFSNSRSEMNVSTLELGDSALYLCASSLGIQETQYFGPGTRLLVL.

This clone was seen more than once but under ten times. J is TRBJ1-3 and V is TRBV7-3, with a possible D match to TRBD1 (5 bases). Trimming shortened V by 1 base and J by 0 bases, and 10 bases separated the two germline ends. CDR1 and CDR2 from the germline V gene are SGHTA and FQGTGA. The CDR3 contains 16 residues. CDR3 in DNA: TGTGCCAGCAGCTTAAGTGGCGGGGGCTCTGGAAACACCATATATTTT. Its translation: CASSLSGGGSGNTIYF.

The J gene is TRBJ2-7, the V gene TRBV6-1, with TRBD2 as a possible D gene (6 bases). Between the trimmed V and J ends, which lost 2 bases and 10 bases, there was a span of 18 bases. CDR1 MNHNS and CDR2 SASEGT come from the germline V gene. This CDR3 spans 14 amino acids. The CDR3 bases are TGTGCCAGCAGTGAAAGTCGCGCGAGGGGACTTCAGTACTTC. Its protein is CASSESRARGLQYF.

This clone was observed a single time. The chain has TRBV24-1 and TRBJ1-6; D is ambiguous. There are 14 residues in the CDR3. V lost 9 bases and J 7 bases, leaving 15 bases between the germline ends. CDR1 is KGHDR and CDR2 is SFDVKD in the germline V gene. The CDR3 spells CATRRGFRNSPLHF. CDR3 DNA: TGTGCCACCCGACGGGGATTTAGGAATTCACCCCTCCACTTT.

The gene calls are TRBV6-5 and TRBJ1-6; D call uncertain. Germline V gene data show CDR1 as MNHEY and CDR2 as SVGAGI. The CDR3 totals 15 residues. V was pared by 0 bases and J by 2 bases, with 5 bases between. CDR3 sequence reads: CASSYSGPYNSPLHF. CDR3 DNA sequence: TGTGCCAGCAGTTACTCGGGCCCCTATAATTCACCCCTCCACTTT.

This clone was detected a few times. The V gene is TRBV3-1 (or the pseudogene TRBV3-2), the J gene TRBJ2-2; tentatively, D is TRBD1 (6 bases). The CDR3 consists of 17 residues. The germline gives CDR1 LGHDT, CDR2 YNNKEL (reference sequence). V lost 4 bases to trimming and J lost 4 bases, with 19 bases between them. CDR3 in DNA: TGTGCCAGCAGCCTCACCGGGATGGGGGCCCCCACCGGGGAGCTGTTTTTT. Protein sequence: CASSLTGMGAPTGELFF.

The chain employs TRBV7-6 and TRBJ2-2; 7 nucleotides match TRBD2. The germline V gene encodes CDR1 SGHVS and CDR2 FNYEAQ. This CDR3 comprises 16 residues. Trimming took 5 bases from V and 5 from J; bases not matched to a gene: 11. This chain's CDR3 is CASSPRTGGTTGELFF. The CDR3 coding sequence is TGTGCCAGCAGCCCGAGGACGGGGGGTACGACCGGGGAGCTGTTTTTT.

This clone was recorded once. The chain has TRBV4-1 and TRBJ2-7; maybe TRBD2 (5 bases). V was shortened by 3 bases and J by 6 bases, with 18 bases between the two germline ends. The CDR3 loop spans 15 amino acids. Germline CDR1 reads MGHRA; CDR2 reads YSYEKL. CDR3 region: CASSQGWTGFGEQYF. In DNA form, the CDR3 reads TGCGCCAGCAGCCAGGGGTGGACTGGCTTTGGCGAGCAGTACTTC.

This clone came up a few times. This chain joins TRBV6-1 and TRBJ1-3; possibly TRBD1 for D (5 bases). Germline V gene sequence: CDR1 MNHNS, CDR2 SASEGT. Trimming left V 3 bases short and J 6 bases short, with 9 bases between. The CDR3 contains 13 residues. The CDR3 loop reads CASSESRANTIYF. The CDR3, as DNA: TGTGCCAGCAGTGAGTCCAGGGCAAACACCATATATTTT.

V and J are TRBV18 and TRBJ1-2; TRBD1 matches at 12 bases. This CDR3 has 14 amino acids. V trimming: 5 bases; J trimming: 5 bases; junction bases outside the gene matches: 3. The germline gives CDR1 KGHSH, CDR2 LQKENI. CDR3: CASSLGQGAYGYTF. Here the CDR3 DNA reads TGTGCCAGCTCATTGGGACAGGGGGCTTATGGCTACACCTTC.

This chain links TRBV18 with TRBJ2-1; the D is unclear. CDR1 KGHSH and CDR2 LQKENI come from the germline V gene. The CDR3 is 16 amino acids. The V end lost 6 bases, the J end lost 0 bases, and 15 bases lay between the germline ends. The CDR3 DNA reads as TGTGCCAGCTCCATGCCCGGTGGTTTCTCCTACAATGAGCAGTTCTTC. It specifies CASSMPGGFSYNEQFF.

The V and J genes are TRBV19 and TRBJ2-3; D is possibly TRBD1 (5 bases). From germline, CDR1 is LNHDA and CDR2 SQIVND (reference sequence). The CDR3 length is 16 residues. V was shortened by 5 bases and J by 3 bases, with 18 bases between the two germline ends. The CDR3 loop is CASSPRKGKGTDTQYF. In nucleotides, the CDR3 is TGTGCCAGTAGTCCCCGCAAGGGGAAAGGAACAGATACGCAGTATTTT. Supplemented by reference TRBV19 and TRBJ2-3, the full variable domain reads DGGITQSPKYLFRKEGQNVTLSCEQNLNHDAMYWYRQDPGQGLRLIYYSQIVNDFQKGDIAEGYSVSREKKESFPLTVTSAQKNPTAFYLCASSPRKGKGTDTQYFGPGTRLTVL.

Worth noting for this clone: One junction end disagrees with the germline gene, perhaps due to a read error. This rearrangement joins TRBV18 to TRBJ2-2, with D maybe TRBD1 (6 bases). The CDR3 length is 16 residues. Per germline, CDR1 KGHSH and CDR2 LQKENI. The CDR3 DNA reads TGTGCCAGCTCACCAAGACGCGACAGGAACGCCGGGGAGCTGTTTTTT. Translation gives CASSPRRDRNAGELFF.

The chain has TRBV6-5 and TRBJ1-2; 8 bases align to TRBD1. The germline gives CDR1 MNHEY, CDR2 SVGAGI. The V segment lost 6 bases and the J segment 2 bases; nucleotides outside the gene matches: 8. The length of the CDR3 is 15 residues. CDR3 protein: CASSAGQGQNYGYTF. The CDR3 DNA sequence: TGTGCCAGCAGCGCCGGACAGGGCCAAAACTATGGCTACACCTTC.

The rearrangement joins TRBV5-6 to TRBJ1-5; a possible D gene is TRBD1 (5 bases). V was cut by 1 base and J by 3 bases, with 8 bases left in between. The germline V gene has CDR1 SGHDT and CDR2 YYEEEE. The CDR3 covers 14 residues. This chain's CDR3 is CASSLPGVNQPQHF. CDR3 nucleotides: TGTGCCAGCAGCTTGCCGGGGGTCAATCAGCCCCAGCATTTT.

The CDR3 loop is CASSTTGGYTEAFF. The DNA for the CDR3 is TGTGCCAGCAGCACGACAGGGGGTTACACTGAAGCTTTCTTT. The rearrangement joins TRBV11-2 to TRBJ1-1; 9 bases line up with TRBD1. Germline V lookup: CDR1 SGHAT, CDR2 FQNNGV. V lost 5 bases, J lost 3 bases, and 4 bases stayed unmatched. The CDR3 spans 14 residues.

The chain links TRBV28 to TRBJ1-4; 9 bases are shared with TRBD1. Germline V gene lookup returns CDR1 MDHEN and CDR2 SYDVKM. J lost 7 bases, V lost 5 bases, and 8 bases had no gene match. The CDR3 spans 15 residues. The CDR3: CASSPPGQGGEKLFF. The CDR3 DNA sequence: TGTGCCAGCAGTCCCCCGGGACAGGGAGGTGAAAAACTGTTTTTT.

This chain links TRBV3-1 (or the pseudogene TRBV3-2) with TRBJ2-1; maybe TRBD2 (6 bases). This CDR3 is 14 amino acids long. CDR1 and CDR2 (germline): LGHDT, YNNKEL (reference sequence). V lost 4 bases and J 6 bases, leaving 13 bases between the germline ends. CDR3 nucleotides: TGTGCCAGCAGCCCGAGGGACTTTTTCAATGAGCAGTTCTTC. Encoded protein: CASSPRDFFNEQFF.

This clone was seen a single time. The limits of the CDR3 on the DNA are not certain, so only TCRdb's listed CDR3 is given. This chain joins TRBV28 and TRBJ2-3; the table assigns TRBD1, which was not confirmed against the DNA. The CDR3 totals 15 residues, both ends included. Germline CDR1 reads MDHEN; CDR2 reads SYDVKM. The CDR3 protein is CASSLFGQGTDTQYF.

V and J are TRBV3-1 (or the pseudogene TRBV3-2) and TRBJ2-7; the match to TRBD2 covers 14 bases. Germline values: CDR1 LGHDT, CDR2 YNNKEL (reference sequence). The length of the CDR3 is 16 residues. Unmatched junction bases numbered 1, after V lost 0 bases and J lost 3 bases. In DNA, the CDR3 is TGTGCCAGCAGCCAAGAAGGACTAGCGGGGGGCTACGAGCAGTACTTC. Protein sequence: CASSQEGLAGGYEQYF.